The 24 T cell receptor beta chains given below trace back to one sample, sequenced in a study of cytomegalovirus exposure and HLA in healthy donors. Using immunoSEQ multiplex PCR, the repertoire was profiled, and TCRdb retains in-frame clones only, with some absent. The sample shows roughly 300,000 clones, 87% of them seen only once. Input material: PBMCs. These receptors all stem from a woman in her twenties or thirties in good health and CMV-seropositive.

This sequence joins TRBV27 and TRBJ2-1; 10 bases match TRBD2. Germline loops: CDR1 MNHEY, CDR2 SMNVEV (reference sequence). The CDR3 length is 15 residues. The V and J ends lost 6 bases and 5 bases, in that order; junction bases with no gene match: 7. This CDR3 is CASSYWTSGHNEQFF. CDR3 DNA sequence: TGTGCCAGCAGCTATTGGACTAGCGGACACAATGAGCAGTTCTTC.

The chain is built from TRBV7-6 and TRBJ2-2; D ambiguous. V dropped 1 base and J dropped 2 bases, with 8 bases sitting between them. This CDR3 contains 15 residues. CDR1 SGHVS and CDR2 FNYEAQ come from the germline V gene. CDR3 DNA sequence: TGTGCCAGCAGCTTAGGGGCAGGAAACACCGGGGAGCTGTTTTTT. This translates into CASSLGAGNTGELFF.

CDR3 sequence (DNA): TGTGCCAGCAGCCAGTTTGAGGGGTTTGGGGCCAACGTCCTGACTTTC. It translates to CASSQFEGFGANVLTF. This chain links TRBV4-2 with TRBJ2-6; D is tentatively TRBD1 or TRBD2 (5 bases each). CDR3 length equals 16 residues. V was pared by 3 bases and J by 3 bases, with 12 bases between. CDR1 and CDR2 (germline): LGHNA, YNFKEQ.

The CDR3 DNA reads as TGTGCCTTAAAGGGGCCGATGAACACTGAAGCTTTCTTT. Translated: CALKGPMNTEAFF. V is TRBV30 and J is TRBJ1-1; possibly TRBD1 for D (5 bases). Germline CDR1 is GTSNPN and CDR2 is SVGIG (reference sequence). This CDR3 is 13 amino acids long. The germline V and J ends were trimmed by 7 bases and 0 bases, with 12 bases remaining between them.

This rearrangement joins TRBV6-1 to TRBJ2-1; D tentatively reads TRBD1 or TRBD2 (5 bases each). V lost 0 bases, J lost 4 bases, and 7 bases lay in between. The CDR3 is 14 amino acids. Germline V CDR1 and CDR2: MNHNS, SASEGT. The CDR3 sequence: CASSEARGYNEQFF. The CDR3 DNA follows: TGTGCCAGCAGTGAAGCGAGGGGATACAATGAGCAGTTCTTC.

This chain connects TRBV20-1 to TRBJ1-3; D gene uncertain. CDR3 length equals 11 residues. CDR1 is DFQATT and CDR2 is SNEGSKA in the germline V gene (reference sequence). V lost 6 bases and J 3 bases, leaving 6 bases between the germline ends. The CDR3 loop is CSAPLGNTIYF. For the CDR3, the DNA is TGCAGTGCCCCGCTTGGAAACACCATATATTTT.

This rearrangement joins TRBV2 to TRBJ2-1; no definite D call. V gave up 6 bases and J gave up 0 bases, with 12 bases separating them. The CDR3 spans 15 residues. Germline lookup yields CDR1 SNHLY and CDR2 FYNNEI. CDR3 DNA: TGTGCCAGCAGCCCGAGTTCGAACTCCTACAATGAGCAGTTCTTC. Protein sequence: CASSPSSNSYNEQFF.

With respect to this clone: Other nucleotide sequences from this sample produce the same CDR3. The V call is TRBV27, the J call TRBJ1-2; D uncertain. CDR3 size: 14 residues. V gave up 2 bases and J gave up 2 bases, with 9 bases separating them. Germline values: CDR1 MNHEY, CDR2 SMNVEV (reference sequence). The CDR3 protein is CASSLRRENYGYTF. The CDR3 bases are TGTGCCAGCAGTTTACGTCGGGAAAACTATGGCTACACCTTC.

V and J are TRBV7-9 and TRBJ2-7; the match to TRBD1 covers 10 bases. The germline gives CDR1 SEHNR, CDR2 FQNEAQ (reference sequence). The J segment lost 2 bases and the V segment lost 5 bases, leaving 12 bases of the junction unmatched. The CDR3 runs to 17 residues. This CDR3 reads CASSKEVGDRGPYEQYF. The CDR3 DNA follows: TGTGCCAGCAGCAAAGAGGTTGGGGACAGGGGACCCTACGAGCAGTACTTC.

V gene TRBV15 combines with J gene TRBJ1-4; D might be TRBD1 (5 bases). The CDR3 loop spans 16 amino acids. In germline, CDR1 is LNHNV, CDR2 YYDKDF (reference sequence). The V end was cut by 0 bases, the J end by 4 bases, with 12 bases between. This CDR3 reads CATSREAGMLNEKLFF. The CDR3 bases are TGTGCCACCAGCAGAGAGGCAGGGATGCTTAATGAAAAACTGTTTTTT.

Only one count was recorded for this clone. The chain is built from TRBV6-1 and TRBJ2-1, with D perhaps TRBD1 (5 bases). CDR1 is MNHNS, CDR2 SASEGT, per germline. This CDR3 comprises 12 residues. V was pared by 3 bases and J by 7 bases, with 7 bases between. This CDR3 reads CASSDRVNEQFF. CDR3 in DNA: TGTGCCAGCAGTGACAGGGTGAATGAGCAGTTCTTC.

This clone showed up just once. V and J are TRBV9 and TRBJ2-2, with 11 bases identical to TRBD1. This CDR3 comprises 16 residues. The V gene's germline CDR1 is SGDLS and CDR2 YYNGEE. Trimming took 4 bases from V and 7 from J; bases not matched to a gene: 9. The CDR3 region has the DNA TGTGCCAGCAGCCCCCGGACAGGGGGCGGCGGCGGGGAGCTGTTTTTT. Protein sequence: CASSPRTGGGGGELFF.

The chain employs TRBV27 and TRBJ2-7; D is undetermined. Trimming shortened V by 2 bases and J by 2 bases, and 13 bases separated the two germline ends. CDR3 length: 15 amino acids. From germline, CDR1 is MNHEY and CDR2 SMNVEV (reference sequence). The CDR3 DNA is TGTGCCAGCAGTTTAGGAAAGGGTCGGCCCTACGAGCAGTACTTC. This encodes CASSLGKGRPYEQYF.

J is TRBJ2-5 and V is TRBV13; D is unresolved. Germline lookup yields CDR1 PRHDT and CDR2 FYEKMQ (reference sequence). The CDR3 has 14 residues. Between the trimmed V and J ends, which lost 0 bases and 2 bases, there was a span of 7 bases. This CDR3 reads CASSLGGQQETQYF. In DNA form, the CDR3 reads TGTGCCAGCAGCTTAGGCGGTCAGCAAGAGACCCAGTACTTC.

Remarks on this clone: In the same sample, other DNA sequences code for this CDR3. The V gene is TRBV5-1, the J gene TRBJ2-2, with D perhaps given as TRBD1 or TRBD2 (6 bases each). V was pared by 0 bases and J by 5 bases, with 11 bases between. The CDR3 sequence is 15 residues long. In germline, CDR1 is SGHRS, CDR2 YFSETQ. The CDR3 nucleotides read TGCGCCAGCAGCTTGGGGGGGGCCCCTACCGGGGAGCTGTTTTTT. Translating it yields CASSLGGAPTGELFF. Looking up the rest from reference TRBV5-1 and TRBJ2-2 gives the full variable domain: KAGVTQTPRYLIKTRGQQVTLSCSPISGHRSVSWYQQTPGQGLQFLFEYFSETQRNKGNFPGRFSGRQFSNSRSEMNVSTLELGDSALYLCASSLGGAPTGELFFGEGSRLTVL.

The sample holds one count of this clone. The chain uses TRBV29-1 and TRBJ1-2; D remains unclear. From germline, CDR1 is SQVTM and CDR2 ANQGSEA. CDR3 length: 12 amino acids. V lost 0 bases, J lost 8 bases, and 10 bases lay in between. The CDR3 sequence: CSVEDQKAGYTF. The CDR3 DNA reads as TGCAGCGTTGAAGATCAAAAGGCCGGCTACACCTTC.

The CDR3 region is CATSPGAMNTEAFF. Here the CDR3 DNA reads TGTGCCACCAGCCCGGGAGCCATGAACACTGAAGCTTTCTTT. The rearrangement joins TRBV15 to TRBJ1-1; D uncertain. This CDR3 has 14 residues. The germline gives CDR1 LNHNV, CDR2 YYDKDF (reference sequence). V lost 5 bases and J 0 bases, leaving 10 bases between the germline ends. The full variable domain, rest sourced from reference TRBV15 and TRBJ1-1, is DAMVIQNPRYQVTQFGKPVTLSCSQTLNHNVMYWYQQKSSQAPKLLFHYYDKDFNNEADTPDNFQSRRPNTSFCFLDIRSPGLGDTAMYLCATSPGAMNTEAFFGQGTRLTVV.

The chain joins TRBV9 to TRBJ2-1, with 10 bases lining up with TRBD2. This CDR3 is 15 amino acids long. V gave up 0 bases and J gave up 5 bases; unmatched junction bases: 2. Germline values: CDR1 SGDLS, CDR2 YYNGEE. This chain's CDR3 is CASSVELAGNNEQFF. Here the CDR3 DNA reads TGTGCCAGCAGCGTAGAACTAGCGGGGAACAATGAGCAGTTCTTC. Full variable domain (rest looked up from reference TRBV9 and TRBJ2-1): DSGVTQTPKHLITATGQRVTLRCSPRSGDLSVYWYQQSLDQGLQFLIQYYNGEERAKGNILERFSAQQFPDLHSELNLSSLELGDSALYFCASSVELAGNNEQFFGPGTRLTVL.

The CDR3: CASSMQGLYYGYTF. As DNA, the CDR3 is TGTGCCAGTAGTATGCAGGGGCTGTACTATGGCTACACCTTC. V gene TRBV19 combines with J gene TRBJ1-2; D is perhaps TRBD1 (6 bases). The CDR3 covers 14 residues. The V and J ends lost 3 bases and 3 bases respectively, with 11 bases between them. CDR1 is LNHDA and CDR2 is SQIVND in the germline V gene (reference sequence).

The rearrangement joins TRBV28 to TRBJ1-1; D is possibly TRBD1 (6 bases). V dropped 6 bases and J dropped 11 bases, with 16 bases sitting between them. Germline CDR1 and CDR2: MDHEN and SYDVKM. The CDR3 has 12 amino acids. CDR3 in amino acids: CASRILRGPAFF. CDR3 bases: TGTGCCAGCAGAATACTTCGGGGGCCGGCTTTCTTT.

This rearrangement joins TRBV19 to TRBJ2-5, with 8 bases identical to TRBD2. This CDR3 is built from 13 residues. Trimming cost V 6 bases and J 3 bases; bases outside gene matches: 3. CDR1 and CDR2 (germline): LNHDA, SQIVND (reference sequence). The CDR3, as DNA: TGTGCCAGTAGCCTCGGGAGGGAAGAGACCCAGTACTTC. This encodes CASSLGREETQYF.

This sequence joins TRBV15 and TRBJ2-2, with D perhaps assigned TRBD1 or TRBD2 (5 bases each). The V gene lost 1 base and the J gene lost 6 bases, with 6 bases spanning the gap. The length of the CDR3 is 13 residues. Looked up from germline, CDR1 is LNHNV and CDR2 is YYDKDF (reference sequence). In DNA form, the CDR3 reads TGTGCCACCAGCAGAGTGGGGGCCGGGGAGCTGTTTTTT. This encodes CATSRVGAGELFF.

CDR3 in amino acids: CASSLGLNTEAFF. The CDR3 DNA reads TGTGCCAGCAGTTTAGGATTGAACACTGAAGCTTTCTTT. The J gene is TRBJ1-1, the V gene TRBV6-5; D not resolved. This CDR3 comprises 13 residues. Germline V gene sequence: CDR1 MNHEY, CDR2 SVGAGI. Trimming cost V 4 bases and J 0 bases, with 6 bases left between them.

This clone was found once. V and J are TRBV27 and TRBJ1-2; unclear D gene. CDR3 length: 12 amino acids. Germline CDR1 MNHEY, CDR2 SMNVEV (reference sequence). Trimming shortened V by 6 bases and J by 7 bases, and 12 bases separated the two germline ends. The CDR3, as DNA: TGTGCCAGCAGGAGAGAGGATGTTGGCTACACCTTC. Protein sequence: CASRREDVGYTF.